Below are 32 T cell receptor beta chains sequenced from a single sample in a study of identical twins. TCRdb redid the calling of the 5' RACE reads with MiXCR, one entry per CDR3 protein. The repertoire holds roughly 1,500,000 distinct CDR3 sequences, with roughly a third as singletons. Material: cord blood. These receptors all stem from a newborn girl in good health.

In this sample, this clonotype turned up a few times. Relative to the germline gene, one junction end is altered; a read error may explain this. This sequence joins TRBV29-1 and TRBJ2-3; D remains ambiguous. This CDR3 spans 15 amino acids. Germline V gives CDR1 SQVTM, CDR2 ANQGSEA. CDR3 in DNA: TGCAGCGTTGAAGGGGAACGGAGTAGCATAGATACGCAGTATTTT. Protein sequence: CSVEGERSSIDTQYF.

The V and J genes are TRBV18 and TRBJ1-5; possibly TRBD1 for D (5 bases). Germline V gives CDR1 KGHSH, CDR2 LQKENI. V was shortened by 3 bases and J by 0 bases, with 9 bases between the two germline ends. CDR3 length equals 15 residues. The CDR3 DNA sequence: TGTGCCAGCTCACCCCGGGACGGTAGCAATCAGCCCCAGCATTTT. Translating gives CASSPRDGSNQPQHF.

This clonotype was recorded a few times. Given a much more abundant clone one base away, this may be a read error. The chain employs TRBV12-3 or TRBV12-4 and TRBJ2-4; 8 bases match TRBD2. The CDR3 contains 13 residues. V was clipped by 6 bases and J by 3 bases; unmatched bases: 1. Written as DNA, the CDR3 is TGTGCCAGCAGGGGACTAGACAAAAACATTCAGTACTTC. Translating it yields CASRGLDKNIQYF.

This clonotype was detected ten times or more. The gene calls are TRBV6-2 or TRBV6-3 and TRBJ2-3; D is possibly TRBD1 or TRBD2 (5 bases each). The CDR3 runs 17 residues. Germline V gives CDR1 MNHEY, CDR2 SVGEGT. V was pared by 0 bases and J by 6 bases, with 19 bases between. The CDR3 is CASSYSTSTAWRDTQYF. The CDR3 nucleotides read TGTGCCAGCAGTTACTCCACATCGACAGCGTGGAGGGATACGCAGTATTTT.

This rearrangement joins TRBV6-2 or TRBV6-3 to TRBJ2-1; D not resolved. The CDR3 is made up of 14 amino acids. Looked up from germline, CDR1 is MNHEY and CDR2 is SVGEGT. V dropped 0 bases and J dropped 10 bases, with 13 bases sitting between them. This chain's CDR3 is CASSYSSPPGEQFF. CDR3 nucleotide sequence: TGTGCCAGCAGTTACTCGAGCCCACCCGGGGAGCAGTTCTTC.

The rearrangement links TRBV20-1 to TRBJ1-1; 8 bases are shared with TRBD1. Germline loops: CDR1 DFQATT, CDR2 SNEGSKA (reference sequence). There are 13 residues in the CDR3. The ends lost 3 bases at V and 10 bases at J; junction bases unmatched: 10. The CDR3 here is CSARVGQEPSAFF. The CDR3, as DNA: TGCAGTGCTAGGGTGGGACAGGAGCCCTCAGCTTTCTTT.

This clonotype was picked up a small number of times. The rearrangement joins TRBV20-1 to TRBJ2-7; D is tentatively TRBD1 or TRBD2 (7 bases each). The germline CDR1 and CDR2 sequences are DFQATT and SNEGSKA (reference sequence). This CDR3 region has 15 residues. Trimming removed 4 bases at V and 0 bases at J, with 16 bases between. Written as DNA, the CDR3 is TGCAGTGCTAAGACAGGGAGGGGGCGCTCCTACGAGCAGTACTTC. This gives the protein CSAKTGRGRSYEQYF.

The chain is built from TRBV2 and TRBJ2-5; TRBD1 matches 7 bases. V dropped 5 bases and J dropped 11; count of bases not matched to a gene: 14. Germline V gene lookup returns CDR1 SNHLY and CDR2 FYNNEI. The CDR3 totals 14 residues. CDR3 residues: CASSLPGQSNEQYF. As DNA, the CDR3 is TGTGCCAGCAGTCTCCCGGGACAGAGTAATGAGCAGTACTTC.

This clonotype occurred a few times. The gene calls are TRBV3-1 and TRBJ2-1, with 9 bases identical to TRBD2. The trim removed 1 base at V and 14 bases at J, leaving 9 bases unmatched. The CDR3 is made up of 14 amino acids. Germline CDR1 LGHDT, CDR2 YNNKEL (reference sequence). CDR3 sequence reads: CASSQARRLAGKFF. The CDR3 region has the DNA TGTGCCAGCAGCCAAGCCCGAAGGCTAGCGGGAAAGTTCTTC.

The chain combines TRBV20-1 with TRBJ2-3; possibly TRBD1 for D (6 bases). CDR1 and CDR2 from the germline V gene are DFQATT and SNEGSKA (reference sequence). CDR3 length equals 15 residues. The V gene lost 6 bases and the J gene lost 2 bases, with 18 bases spanning the gap. DNA for the CDR3: TGCAGTGCAAGGGGGTCAACCCGATTCACAGATACGCAGTATTTT. The encoded protein is CSARGSTRFTDTQYF.

The table lists this clonotype with a few counts. The J gene is TRBJ1-5, the V gene TRBV5-1; 8 bases map to TRBD1. The junction had 6 bases not matched to a gene; V was cut back by 2 bases and J by 5 bases. Germline-derived CDR1 and CDR2 are SGHRS and YFSETQ. The CDR3 has 15 amino acids. CDR3 in amino acids: CASSFGTGRDQPQHF. CDR3 DNA: TGCGCCAGCAGCTTTGGGACAGGCCGTGATCAGCCCCAGCATTTT.

There are many counts of this clonotype. The chain couples TRBV29-1 to TRBJ1-2, with no clear D. CDR1 SQVTM and CDR2 ANQGSEA come from the germline V gene. The CDR3 consists of 12 residues. The CDR3 here is CSVWEISYGYTF. CDR3 in DNA: TGCAGTGTCTGGGAAATTTCCTATGGCTACACCTTC.

The rearrangement links TRBV28 to TRBJ1-5, with D hard to call. Germline values: CDR1 MDHEN, CDR2 SYDVKM. The CDR3 runs 16 residues. V was pared by 2 bases and J by 0 bases, with 11 bases between. CDR3 DNA: TGTGCCAGCAGTTTACTTCCGGGATTTAGCAATCAGCCCCAGCATTTT. Its translation: CASSLLPGFSNQPQHF.

In its sample, this clonotype was seen a few times. The chain links TRBV20-1 to TRBJ2-3; TRBD2 aligns across 12 bases. This CDR3 has 15 residues. CDR1 and CDR2 (germline): DFQATT, SNEGSKA (reference sequence). Germline trimming cut 3 bases from V and 5 bases from J; bases unmatched to any gene: 6. The CDR3, as DNA: TGCAGTGCTAGCGTAACTAGCGGGGGGAGAGATACGCAGTATTTT. This codes for CSASVTSGGRDTQYF.

The gene calls are TRBV20-1 and TRBJ2-1, with TRBD2 matching over 8 bases. The CDR3 is 13 residues long. The junction had 4 bases not matched to a gene; V was cut back by 0 bases and J by 9 bases. In germline, CDR1 is DFQATT, CDR2 SNEGSKA (reference sequence). The CDR3 DNA sequence: TGCAGTGCTAGAGAATTAGCGGGACCTGAGCAGTTCTTC. This codes for CSARELAGPEQFF.

With respect to this clonotype: It may be a read error: a sequence one base away is much more abundant. The V call is TRBV29-1, the J call TRBJ2-1; no clear D. The CDR3 loop spans 13 amino acids. V lost 1 base and J 10 bases, leaving 14 bases between the germline ends. CDR1 and CDR2 (germline): SQVTM, ANQGSEA. The CDR3 reads CSVEGYSNAEQFF. Here the CDR3 DNA reads TGCAGCGTTGAAGGGTATTCAAATGCCGAGCAGTTCTTC.

V and J are TRBV28 and TRBJ2-1; 7 bases agree with TRBD2. CDR3 length: 13 amino acids. Germline loops: CDR1 MDHEN, CDR2 SYDVKM. CDR3 coding DNA: TGTGCTGGGTTACAAGCGGGGTCCAATGAGCAGTTCTTC. It translates to CAGLQAGSNEQFF.

This clonotype has only a few counts. The CDR3 protein is CSASAGSPEAFF. In nucleotides, the CDR3 is TGCAGTGCTAGCGCGGGGTCACCTGAAGCTTTCTTT. The chain uses TRBV20-1 and TRBJ1-1, with no clear D. V lost 3 bases, J lost 6 bases, and 11 bases lay in between. In germline, CDR1 is DFQATT, CDR2 SNEGSKA (reference sequence). This CDR3 region has 12 residues.

This chain connects TRBV3-1 to TRBJ2-7, with D possibly matching TRBD2 (6 bases). The better agreement between TRBJ2-5 and the DNA end casts doubt on the J call. This CDR3 comprises 15 residues. CDR1 and CDR2 (germline): LGHDT, YNNKEL (reference sequence). The CDR3 sequence: CASSQDSVGGETQYF. The CDR3 DNA is TGTGCCAGCAGCCAAGATTCTGTCGGGGGAGAGACCCAGTACTTC.

The V gene is TRBV20-1, the J gene TRBJ2-7; 11 nucleotides agree with TRBD2. There are 15 residues in the CDR3. V gave up 2 bases and J gave up 3 bases; unmatched junction bases: 6. Per germline, CDR1 DFQATT and CDR2 SNEGSKA (reference sequence). CDR3: CSARLTSGAHYEQYF. The CDR3 nucleotides read TGCAGTGCTAGATTGACTAGCGGGGCACACTACGAGCAGTACTTC.

This clonotype was recorded once. Written as DNA, the CDR3 is TGTGCCAGCACTTTCCGGGACGGGAACACTGAAGCTTTCTTT. Translated, it gives CASTFRDGNTEAFF. The V call is TRBV12-3 or TRBV12-4, the J call TRBJ1-1, with D perhaps matching TRBD1 (5 bases). The CDR3 sequence is 14 residues long. The germline V and J ends were trimmed by 7 bases and 1 base, with 13 bases remaining between them.

This clonotype has just a few counts. The chain joins TRBV27 to TRBJ1-5; TRBD1 might be the D (6 bases). Trimming took off 0 bases at V and 0 bases at J, with 9 bases between the two ends. The CDR3 length is 16 residues. CDR1 and CDR2 from the germline V gene are MNHEY and SMNVEV (reference sequence). The chain's CDR3 is CASSLSTGHSNQPQHF. The CDR3 DNA is TGTGCCAGCAGTTTATCGACAGGCCATAGCAATCAGCCCCAGCATTTT.

This chain uses TRBV10-3 with TRBJ2-1, with D possibly being TRBD2 (6 bases). Germline V gene lookup returns CDR1 ENHRY and CDR2 SYGVKD. This CDR3 contains 15 residues. V was shortened by 3 bases and J by 4 bases, with 13 bases between the two germline ends. The chain's CDR3 is CAISEPGARYNEQFF. The DNA of the CDR3 is TGTGCCATCAGTGAACCGGGAGCCCGGTACAATGAGCAGTTCTTC.

V is TRBV7-9 and J is TRBJ2-1; D is undetermined. CDR1 and CDR2 from the germline V gene are SEHNR and FQNEAQ (reference sequence). V lost 8 bases and J lost 3, with 14 bases in between. The length of the CDR3 is 14 residues. DNA for the CDR3: TGTGCCAGCCAGGACGTCCCCTACTACAATGAGCAGTTCTTC. Amino acids: CASQDVPYYNEQFF.

This clonotype has only a few counts. The chain joins TRBV20-1 to TRBJ1-2, with D perhaps TRBD1 (6 bases). Germline V CDR1 and CDR2: DFQATT, SNEGSKA (reference sequence). The CDR3 is made up of 15 amino acids. Trimming shortened V by 6 bases and J by 4 bases, and 21 bases separated the two germline ends. DNA for the CDR3: TGCAGTGCCCACTTGACAGGAAGAGAGATCTATGGCTACACCTTC. Protein: CSAHLTGREIYGYTF.

This clonotype was observed at least ten times. The chain couples TRBV2 to TRBJ2-7; 7 bases match TRBD2. The CDR3 loop spans 13 amino acids. Germline V lookup: CDR1 SNHLY, CDR2 FYNNEI. The ends lost 3 bases at V and 4 bases at J; junction bases unmatched: 3. CDR3 sequence: CASSERGFYEQYF. In DNA, the CDR3 is TGTGCCAGCAGTGAGCGGGGGTTTTACGAGCAGTACTTC.

On this clonotype: This may stem from a read error, because a much larger clone lies one nucleotide away. This chain connects TRBV10-3 to TRBJ2-7; possible D gene TRBD1, 5 bases. Per germline, CDR1 ENHRY and CDR2 SYGVKD. The CDR3 sequence is 13 residues long. The CDR3 sequence is CAIRQRGMETQSF. In DNA form, the CDR3 reads TGTGCCATCCGACAGCGTGGGATGGAGACCCAGTCCTTC.

Only a few counts were recorded for this clonotype. CDR3 loop: CASSLKRGVPPYNEQFF. The CDR3 region has the DNA TGTGCCAGCAGCTTAAAGCGGGGGGTCCCTCCCTACAATGAGCAGTTCTTC. V usage is TRBV5-6 and J usage is TRBJ2-1; 9 bases line up with TRBD2. The CDR3 extends over 17 amino acids. V was pared by 2 bases and J by 2 bases, with 8 bases of the junction left unmatched. CDR1 is SGHDT and CDR2 is YYEEEE in the germline V gene.

The CDR3 sequence is CSASRTVPSTDTQYF. CDR3 nucleotides: TGCAGTGCTAGCCGTACAGTCCCTAGCACAGATACGCAGTATTTT. This rearrangement joins TRBV20-1 to TRBJ2-3; D is unclear. Germline V gene lookup returns CDR1 DFQATT and CDR2 SNEGSKA (reference sequence). This CDR3 region has 15 residues. V lost 3 bases and J 0 bases, leaving 13 bases between the germline ends.

The rearrangement uses TRBV6-1 and TRBJ1-4, with D unresolved. CDR1 and CDR2 from the germline V gene are MNHNS and SASEGT. The V end was cut by 2 bases, the J end by 5 bases, with 12 bases between. The CDR3 has 15 amino acids. The CDR3 bases are TGTGCCAGCAGTGAAAGGATTCGGTTGAATGAAAAACTGTTTTTT. Residues: CASSERIRLNEKLFF.

This clonotype was found a few times. CDR3 nucleotide sequence: TGTGCCAGCAGCAAACGGGGACAGCGTGAGACCCAGTACTTC. The encoded protein is CASSKRGQRETQYF. The chain couples TRBV21-1 to TRBJ2-5; whether TRBD1, the table's D call, matches the DNA was not checked. TRBV21-1 is listed as a pseudogene. There are 14 residues in the CDR3.

This clonotype was observed many times. This rearrangement joins TRBV29-1 to TRBJ2-7; D is perhaps TRBD1 or TRBD2 (5 bases each). The CDR3 is made up of 12 amino acids. The V and J ends lost 6 bases and 7 bases respectively, with 16 bases between them. From germline, CDR1 is SQVTM and CDR2 ANQGSEA. CDR3 amino acids: CSVVGTSPEQYF. CDR3 DNA: TGCAGCGTGGTTGGGACCTCGCCAGAGCAGTACTTC.